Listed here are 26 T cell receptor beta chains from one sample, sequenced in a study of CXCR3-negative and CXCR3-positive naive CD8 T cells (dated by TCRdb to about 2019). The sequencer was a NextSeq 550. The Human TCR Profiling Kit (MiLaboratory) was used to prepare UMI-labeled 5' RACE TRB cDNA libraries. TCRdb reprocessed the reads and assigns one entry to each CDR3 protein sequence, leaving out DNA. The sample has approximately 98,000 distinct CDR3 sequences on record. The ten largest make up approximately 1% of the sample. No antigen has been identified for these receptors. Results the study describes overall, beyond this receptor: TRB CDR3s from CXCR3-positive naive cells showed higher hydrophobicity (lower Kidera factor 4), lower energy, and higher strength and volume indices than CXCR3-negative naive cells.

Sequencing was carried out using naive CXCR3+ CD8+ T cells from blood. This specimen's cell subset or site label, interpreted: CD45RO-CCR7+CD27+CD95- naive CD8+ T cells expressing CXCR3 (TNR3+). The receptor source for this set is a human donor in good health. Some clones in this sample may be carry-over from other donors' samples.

The CDR3 loop is CASSVIGTGVTNEQLF. This chain connects TRBV9 to TRBJ2-1; with no DNA, the TCRdb D assignment of TRBD1 cannot be verified. Germline CDR1 reads SGDLS; CDR2 reads YYNGEE. There are 16 residues in the CDR3.

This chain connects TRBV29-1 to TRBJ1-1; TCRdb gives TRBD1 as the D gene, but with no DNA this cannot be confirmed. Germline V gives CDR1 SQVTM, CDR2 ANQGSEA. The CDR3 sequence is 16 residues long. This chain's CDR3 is CSVEGRDSSMNTEAFF.

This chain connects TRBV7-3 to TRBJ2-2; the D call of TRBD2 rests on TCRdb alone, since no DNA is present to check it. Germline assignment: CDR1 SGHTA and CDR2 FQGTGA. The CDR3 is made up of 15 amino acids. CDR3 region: CASSSGLLNTGELFF.

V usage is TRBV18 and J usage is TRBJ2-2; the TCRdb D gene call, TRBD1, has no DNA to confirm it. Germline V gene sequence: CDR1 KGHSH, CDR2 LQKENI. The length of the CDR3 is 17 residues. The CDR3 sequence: CASTTADGAYYTGELFF.

CDR3 sequence: CASSLTAAAYSYNEQFF. The chain couples TRBV7-3 to TRBJ2-1. Looked up from germline, CDR1 is SGHTA and CDR2 is FQGTGA. CDR3 length: 17 amino acids.

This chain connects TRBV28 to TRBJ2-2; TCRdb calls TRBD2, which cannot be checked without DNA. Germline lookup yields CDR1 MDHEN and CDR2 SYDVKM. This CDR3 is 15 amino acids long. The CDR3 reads CASSPRTINTGELFF.

CDR3 in amino acids: CASSQEGGGPYNEQFF. This chain uses TRBV7-3 with TRBJ2-1; the D call from TCRdb, TRBD2, cannot be confirmed without DNA. This CDR3 is built from 16 residues. The germline CDR1 and CDR2 sequences are SGHTA and FQGTGA. The whole variable domain, filled in from reference TRBV7-3 and TRBJ2-1, reads GAGVSQTPSNKVTEKGKYVELRCDPISGHTALYWYRQSLGQGPEFLIYFQGTGAADDSGLPNDRFFAVRPEGSVSTLKIQRTERGDSAVYLCASSQEGGGPYNEQFFGPGTRLTVL.

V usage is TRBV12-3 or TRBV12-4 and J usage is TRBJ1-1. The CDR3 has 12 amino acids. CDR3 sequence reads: CASRWLNTEAFF.

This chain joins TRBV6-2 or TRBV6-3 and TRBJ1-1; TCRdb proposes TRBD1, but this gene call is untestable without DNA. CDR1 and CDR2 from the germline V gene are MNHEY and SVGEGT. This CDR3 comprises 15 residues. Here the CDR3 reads CASSFARGLGTEAFF.

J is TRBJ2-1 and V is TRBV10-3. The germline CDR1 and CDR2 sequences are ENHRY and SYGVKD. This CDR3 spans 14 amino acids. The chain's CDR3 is CAISEFDRQDEQFF.

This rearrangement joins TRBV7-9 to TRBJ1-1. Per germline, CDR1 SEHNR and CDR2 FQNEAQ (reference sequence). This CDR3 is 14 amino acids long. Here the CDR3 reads CASSLVIGQAEAFF.

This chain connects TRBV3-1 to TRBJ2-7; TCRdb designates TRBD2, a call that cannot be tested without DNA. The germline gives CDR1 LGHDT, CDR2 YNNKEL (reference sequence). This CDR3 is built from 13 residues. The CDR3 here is CASSPGQRREQYF.

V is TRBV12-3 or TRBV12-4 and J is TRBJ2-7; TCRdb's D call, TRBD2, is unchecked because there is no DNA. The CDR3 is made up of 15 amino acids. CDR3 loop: CASSPLPPGSYEQYF.

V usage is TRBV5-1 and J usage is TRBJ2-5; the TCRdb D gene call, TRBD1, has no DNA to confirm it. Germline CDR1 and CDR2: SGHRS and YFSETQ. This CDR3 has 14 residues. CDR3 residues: CASRSLWGRETQYF. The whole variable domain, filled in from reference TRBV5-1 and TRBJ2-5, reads KAGVTQTPRYLIKTRGQQVTLSCSPISGHRSVSWYQQTPGQGLQFLFEYFSETQRNKGNFPGRFSGRQFSNSRSEMNVSTLELGDSALYLCASRSLWGRETQYFGPGTRLLVL.

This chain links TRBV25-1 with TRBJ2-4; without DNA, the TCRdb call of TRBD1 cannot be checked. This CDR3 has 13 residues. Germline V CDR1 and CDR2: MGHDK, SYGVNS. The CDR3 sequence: CASSVGTGGIQYF.

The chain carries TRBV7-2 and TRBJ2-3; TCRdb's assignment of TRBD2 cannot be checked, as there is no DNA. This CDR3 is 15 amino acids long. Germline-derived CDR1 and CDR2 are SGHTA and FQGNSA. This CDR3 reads CASSPLAGGLDTQYF.

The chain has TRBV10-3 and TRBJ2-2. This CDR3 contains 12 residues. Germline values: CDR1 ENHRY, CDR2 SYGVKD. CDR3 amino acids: CAIREATGELFF.

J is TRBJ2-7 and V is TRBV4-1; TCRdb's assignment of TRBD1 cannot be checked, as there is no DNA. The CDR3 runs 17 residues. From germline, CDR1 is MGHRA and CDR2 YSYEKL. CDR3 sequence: CASSLRTGTGIFYEQYF.

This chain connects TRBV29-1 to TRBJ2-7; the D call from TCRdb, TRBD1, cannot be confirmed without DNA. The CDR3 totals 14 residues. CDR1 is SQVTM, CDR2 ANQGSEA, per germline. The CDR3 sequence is CSVELGTVRYEQYF.

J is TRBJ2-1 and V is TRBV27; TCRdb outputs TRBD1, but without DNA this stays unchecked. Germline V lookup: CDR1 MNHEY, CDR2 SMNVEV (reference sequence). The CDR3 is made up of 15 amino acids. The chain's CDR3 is CASSNPEDLSNEQFF.

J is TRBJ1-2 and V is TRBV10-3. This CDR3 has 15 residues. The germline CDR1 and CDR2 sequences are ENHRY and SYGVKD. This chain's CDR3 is CAISESGNPLYGYTF.

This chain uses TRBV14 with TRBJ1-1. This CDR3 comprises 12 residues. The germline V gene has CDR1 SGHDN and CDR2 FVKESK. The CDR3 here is CASSQMNTEAFF.

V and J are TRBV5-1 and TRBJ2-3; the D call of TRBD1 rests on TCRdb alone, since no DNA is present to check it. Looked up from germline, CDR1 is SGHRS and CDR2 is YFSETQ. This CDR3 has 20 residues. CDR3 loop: CASSPLFPPGVNHLTDTQYF. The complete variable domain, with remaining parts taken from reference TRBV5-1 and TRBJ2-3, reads KAGVTQTPRYLIKTRGQQVTLSCSPISGHRSVSWYQQTPGQGLQFLFEYFSETQRNKGNFPGRFSGRQFSNSRSEMNVSTLELGDSALYLCASSPLFPPGVNHLTDTQYFGPGTRLTVL.

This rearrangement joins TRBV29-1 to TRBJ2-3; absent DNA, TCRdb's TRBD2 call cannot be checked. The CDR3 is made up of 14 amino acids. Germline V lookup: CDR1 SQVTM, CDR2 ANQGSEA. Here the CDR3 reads CSVEAKGPTDTQYF.

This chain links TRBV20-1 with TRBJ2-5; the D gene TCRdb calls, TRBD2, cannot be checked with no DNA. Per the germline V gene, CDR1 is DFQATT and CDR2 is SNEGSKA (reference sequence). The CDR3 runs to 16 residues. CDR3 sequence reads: CSARPVAGGLQETQYF.

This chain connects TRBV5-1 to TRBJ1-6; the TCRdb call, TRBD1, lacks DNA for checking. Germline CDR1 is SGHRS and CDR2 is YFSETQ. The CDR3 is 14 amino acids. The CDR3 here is CASSRTGVNSPLHF.